Below, 22 T cell receptor beta chains from the same sample are listed, as sequenced in a study of molecular identifiers for immune sequencing clone quantification. In TCRdb, the PCR reads were re-called with MiXCR into one record per CDR3 protein. Counted here are under 600,000 distinct CDR3 sequences, about 25% occurring once; the ten biggest clones make up 0.7% to 0.9%. The sample was naive CD8+ T cells from blood, with Jurkat cell RNA spiked in. Documented subset: FACS-sorted CD8+CD4-CCR7+CD45RA+ naive T cells. The receptors stem from a human donor in good health. Some libraries in this study had Jurkat cell RNA spiked in.

The chain joins TRBV25-1 to TRBJ2-1, with a possible D match to TRBD2 (6 bases). Germline V gene sequence: CDR1 MGHDK, CDR2 SYGVNS. Trimming left V 2 bases short and J 8 bases short, with 16 bases between. The length of the CDR3 is 15 residues. The CDR3 coding sequence is TGTGCCAGCAGTGAAATGGCGGGATATTGGTATGAGCAGTTCTTC. This translates into CASSEMAGYWYEQFF.

This chain uses TRBV7-9 with TRBJ2-1, with D possibly matching TRBD2 (5 bases). V lost 6 bases, J lost 4 bases, and 10 bases lay in between. The CDR3 has 13 amino acids. Germline V gene data show CDR1 as SEHNR and CDR2 as FQNEAQ (reference sequence). CDR3 bases: TGTGCCAGCAGAACTGGACTGTACAATGAGCAGTTCTTC. Protein sequence: CASRTGLYNEQFF.

This clonotype was counted a few times. The rearrangement uses TRBV4-1 and TRBJ2-7; the match to TRBD2 covers 12 bases. The CDR3 totals 16 residues. Germline V lookup: CDR1 MGHRA, CDR2 YSYEKL. The V segment lost 2 bases and the J segment 1 base; nucleotides outside the gene matches: 3. CDR3 nucleotide sequence: TGCGCCAGCAGCCAACTAACTAGCGGGGGGTCCTACGAGCAGTACTTC. This encodes CASSQLTSGGSYEQYF.

The CDR3 DNA sequence: TGCGCCAGCAGTCGTATCCTCTATCGGACTAGCAGTTCCTACAATGAGCAGTTCTTC. It is translated as CASSRILYRTSSSYNEQFF. The V and J genes are TRBV23-1 and TRBJ2-1, with 8 bases that match TRBD2. TRBV23-1 is flagged as an ORF with uncertain function. The CDR3 length is 19 residues. J was trimmed by 1 base and V by 4 bases; bases with no gene match: 15.

Comments on this clonotype: A much larger clone is a single base away; this may be a read error. J is TRBJ2-3 and V is TRBV28, with no clear D. The CDR3 is 15 residues long. Germline V gene sequence: CDR1 MDHEN, CDR2 SYDVKM. The CDR3 region is CVSSLGPRFADTQYF. In DNA, the CDR3 is TGTGTCAGCAGTTTAGGACCCAGGTTTGCAGATACGCAGTATTTT.

The rearrangement joins TRBV20-1 to TRBJ2-1, with 11 positions matching TRBD2. V dropped 6 bases and J dropped 8; count of bases not matched to a gene: 9. This CDR3 spans 14 amino acids. Germline CDR1 DFQATT, CDR2 SNEGSKA (reference sequence). CDR3 residues: CSAQPLAGVYEQFF. CDR3 DNA: TGCAGTGCGCAGCCACTAGCGGGAGTTTATGAGCAGTTCTTC.

The CDR3 coding sequence is TGTGCCAGCAGCCCGGGTACTCCTTTGGAGCAGTTCTTC. This translates into CASSPGTPLEQFF. The chain carries TRBV5-3 and TRBJ2-1; D is undetermined. TRBV5-3 is assigned to the ORF class and has an uncertain function. This CDR3 is 13 amino acids long. Trimming cost V 8 bases and J 10 bases, with 19 bases left between them.

This clonotype has just a few counts. This sequence joins TRBV6-2 or TRBV6-3 and TRBJ1-5; D not certain. CDR1 and CDR2 from the germline V gene are MNHEY and SVGEGT. There are 14 residues in the CDR3. V lost 8 bases and J 7 bases, leaving 18 bases between the germline ends. The CDR3 loop reads CASGDPFSYQPQHF. The DNA of the CDR3 is TGTGCCAGCGGAGACCCATTTAGCTACCAGCCCCAGCATTTT.

This clonotype showed up many times. The V call is TRBV19, the J call TRBJ2-7; D is ambiguous. With 3 bases removed from V and 2 bases from J, the gap between germline ends came to 8 bases. The CDR3 extends over 13 amino acids. The germline V gene encodes CDR1 LNHDA and CDR2 SQIVND (reference sequence). The CDR3 reads CASSMTETYEQYF. CDR3 nucleotides: TGTGCCAGTAGTATGACCGAAACCTACGAGCAGTACTTC.

This clonotype was seen only a few times. The chain recombines TRBV25-1 with TRBJ1-2; D remains unclear. Trimming pared 4 bases from V and 5 bases from J, leaving 11 bases between. CDR1 is MGHDK and CDR2 is SYGVNS in the germline V gene. The CDR3 has 13 amino acids. Here the CDR3 reads CASSGASYYGYTF. The DNA for the CDR3 is TGTGCCAGCAGTGGGGCGTCTTATTATGGCTACACCTTC.

This clonotype was observed a handful of times. The chain joins TRBV7-9 to TRBJ1-6; D call uncertain. V gave up 1 base and J gave up 7 bases, with 11 bases separating them. The CDR3 sequence is 15 residues long. Germline V lookup: CDR1 SEHNR, CDR2 FQNEAQ (reference sequence). Here the CDR3 reads CASSLVTGANSPLHF. CDR3 coding DNA: TGTGCCAGCAGCTTAGTGACTGGAGCCAATTCACCCCTCCACTTT.

Comment on this clonotype: This may stem from a read error, because a much larger clone lies one nucleotide away. The V and J genes are TRBV28 and TRBJ2-3, with D maybe TRBD2 (6 bases). Germline V CDR1 and CDR2: MDHEN, SYDVKM. The CDR3 totals 13 residues. V gave up 5 bases and J gave up 8 bases, with 14 bases separating them. CDR3 in amino acids: CASSPGRGSTQYF. In nucleotides, the CDR3 is TGTGCCAGCAGTCCCGGACGGGGGAGTACGCAGTATTTT. Complete variable domain (other parts from reference TRBV28 and TRBJ2-3): DVKVTQSSRYLVKRTGEKVFLECVQDMDHENMFWYRQDPGLGLRLIYFSYDVKMKEKGDIPEGYSVSREKKERFSLILESASTNQTSMYLCASSPGRGSTQYFGPGTRLTVL.

Note on this clonotype: Possible read error: a much larger clone is one base away. This chain uses TRBV29-1 with TRBJ2-7, with 8 positions matching TRBD1. CDR3 size: 12 residues. Per germline, CDR1 SQVTM and CDR2 ANQGSEA. In DNA form, the CDR3 reads TGCATCGTTGAAGCAGGGGGCTTCGAGCAGTACTTC. It translates to CIVEAGGFEQYF.

In this sample, this clonotype turned up a few times. The rearrangement joins TRBV20-1 to TRBJ1-6; possibly TRBD1 for D (5 bases). Trimming removed 0 bases from V and 6 bases from J, with 12 bases in between. This CDR3 region has 15 residues. Looked up from germline, CDR1 is DFQATT and CDR2 is SNEGSKA (reference sequence). The CDR3 reads CSARDRVSSNSPLHF. Written as DNA, the CDR3 is TGCAGTGCTAGAGACAGGGTCAGCAGTAATTCACCCCTCCACTTT.

The J gene is TRBJ2-5, the V gene TRBV24-1, with 11 bases fitting TRBD1. CDR3 length equals 19 residues. CDR1 is KGHDR, CDR2 SFDVKD, per germline. V trimming: 4 bases; J trimming: 5 bases; junction bases outside the gene matches: 17. The CDR3 reads CATSDWGQGELGLQETQYF. In nucleotides, the CDR3 is TGTGCCACCAGTGACTGGGGACAGGGGGAGTTGGGACTTCAGGAGACCCAGTACTTC.

The CDR3 DNA is TGCAGTGCTAGAAGTCGGGGAAACCCCTACGAGCAGTACTTC. Its protein is CSARSRGNPYEQYF. The chain is built from TRBV20-1 and TRBJ2-7; a possible D gene is TRBD2 (5 bases). The CDR3 sequence is 14 residues long. Per the germline V gene, CDR1 is DFQATT and CDR2 is SNEGSKA (reference sequence). V gave up 2 bases and J gave up 2 bases, with 13 bases separating them.

This clonotype appeared a few times. At one boundary the junction diverges from the germline segment, which might be a read error. The V call is TRBV7-2, the J call TRBJ2-6; a possible D gene is TRBD1 (5 bases). The V gene's germline CDR1 is SGHTA and CDR2 FQGNSA. CDR3 length equals 15 residues. The CDR3 DNA sequence: TGTGCCAGCAGCTTAGCCGGCTCTGGGGCCAACGTCCTGGCTTTC. It specifies CASSLAGSGANVLAF.

This clonotype was counted a few times. This rearrangement joins TRBV27 to TRBJ2-7; possible D gene TRBD1, 6 bases. The CDR3 is 15 residues long. CDR1 is MNHEY and CDR2 is SMNVEV in the germline V gene (reference sequence). V shed 4 bases and J shed 5 bases, with 18 bases lying between them. This chain's CDR3 is CASSSLNRAEDEQYF. CDR3 DNA sequence: TGTGCCAGCAGTTCCCTGAACAGGGCCGAGGACGAGCAGTACTTC.

Concerning this clonotype: Possible read error: a much larger clone is one base away. The V gene is TRBV6-7, the J gene TRBJ1-4; D unclear. TRBV6-7 is known as an ORF, though its function is uncertain. The CDR3 contains 15 residues. CDR3 coding DNA: TGTGCCAGCAGTCCTGAGGCAGCAACTAATGATAAACTGTTTTTT. It codes for CASSPEAATNDKLFF.

In this sample, this clonotype turned up a few times. The chain combines TRBV4-3 with TRBJ2-1; perhaps TRBD1 as D (6 bases). This CDR3 spans 16 amino acids. V lost 0 bases to trimming and J lost 5 bases, with 14 bases between them. Germline V gene lookup returns CDR1 LGHNA and CDR2 YSLEER. CDR3 loop: CASSQEGASWDNEQFF. For the CDR3, the DNA is TGCGCCAGCAGCCAAGAGGGGGCCTCATGGGACAATGAGCAGTTCTTC.

This clonotype has a count of ten or more. The chain joins TRBV20-1 to TRBJ1-1, with D unresolved. The CDR3 runs 11 residues. CDR1 and CDR2 (germline): DFQATT, SNEGSKA (reference sequence). The ends were cut back, 3 bases at V and 1 base at J, with 3 bases in the middle. The CDR3 sequence: CSARGNTEAFF. The DNA for the CDR3 is TGCAGTGCTAGGGGGAACACTGAAGCTTTCTTT.

The chain has TRBV27 and TRBJ2-6; no definite D call. Trimming removed 3 bases at V and 2 bases at J, with 8 bases between. Germline V gene lookup returns CDR1 MNHEY and CDR2 SMNVEV (reference sequence). The CDR3 totals 15 residues. The CDR3 protein is CASSFVFAGANVLTF. CDR3 nucleotide sequence: TGTGCCAGCAGTTTTGTCTTTGCTGGGGCCAACGTCCTGACTTTC. Based on the CDR3 plus reference TRBV27 and TRBJ2-6, the full variable domain is EAQVTQNPRYLITVTGKKLTVTCSQNMNHEYMSWYRQDPGLGLRQIYYSMNVEVTDKGDVPEGYKVSRKEKRNFPLILESPSPNQTSLYFCASSFVFAGANVLTFGAGSRLTVL.